This T cell receptor (beta chain) emerged from a study of shared clonotypes between healthy human individuals. The study's findings and limits: Sampling used blood alone; tissue repertoires probably differ.

In the case of this clone: The antigen is unknown.

For each subset, genomic DNA was distributed in equal portions over several immunoSEQ plates. The authors ran unsorted PBMC replicate PCRs on around 320 ng DNA, 25,000 to 35,000 T cell genomes. TCRdb's table, derived via immunoSEQ multiplex PCR, lists solely in-frame clones and lacks some. This sample has about 530,000 clones, with about 79% found just once. Study donors comprised healthy, HIV-negative adults devoid of recent acute infection or vaccination. This CDR3 spans 15 amino acids. Germline V gives CDR1 LNHDA, CDR2 SQIVND (reference sequence). Trimming took off 3 bases at V and 3 bases at J, with 12 bases between the two ends.

The rearrangement joins TRBV19 to TRBJ2-1; tentative D call: TRBD2 (6 bases). Material for sequencing was PBMCs. The clonotype comes from a woman aged 40 to 50 in good health. Some clones in this sample may be carry-over from other donors' samples. The CDR3 is CASSITRGNYNEQFF. Here the CDR3 DNA reads TGTGCCAGTAGTATTACTCGCGGGAACTACAATGAGCAGTTCTTC.